This entry concerns a single T cell receptor (beta chain). Its antigen remains unidentified. The entry originates in a study of identical twins. Healthy Caucasians made up all donors. Template switching, a step in the protocol, added a universal primer site, and cDNA carried unique molecular identifiers. Via MiXCR, TCRdb re-called the 5' RACE reads, giving one row per CDR3 protein. The sample carries about 520,000 distinct CDR3 sequences, approximately 22% recorded once. General observations from the study: Part of the zero-insertion signal could reflect confounding by invariant MAIT and iNKT cells.

This CDR3 region has 11 residues. The germline gives CDR1 MDHEN, CDR2 SYDVKM. Trimming stripped 4 bases from V and 6 bases from J, with 6 bases between. This same sample was also taken into another study, of T cells expressing NK-cell markers.

This chain links TRBV28 with TRBJ1-1; no reliable D call. This clonotype originated in a woman under 30 in good health. Sequenced sample: CD4+ T cells sorted from blood. The CDR3 sequence: CASSSPAEAFF. The DNA for the CDR3 is TGTGCCAGCAGTTCCCCAGCTGAAGCTTTCTTT.